The source of this T cell receptor beta chain is a study of T cells after yellow fever vaccination. General study findings and limits: Detected again after the booster were most primary-vaccination clones, at 95% to 96% CD4 and approximately 85% CD8.

The study made its TCR cDNA through 5'RACE template switching. That step introduced a universal primer site along with UMIs. Using its own MiXCR run on the 5' RACE reads, TCRdb lists one record per CDR3 protein. Among approximately 610,000 distinct CDR3 sequences listed, less than 20% were seen once. Worth noting for this clonotype: Its specificity is unknown.

The CDR3 runs to 16 residues. In germline, CDR1 is SEHNR, CDR2 FQNEAQ (reference sequence). The trim removed 5 bases at V and 4 bases at J, leaving 13 bases unmatched. Source: PBMCs, taken less than 6 days after the first yellow fever vaccination. This chain uses TRBV7-9 with TRBJ2-7; 8 positions match TRBD1. The clonotype was recovered from a man younger than 30 who received the YFV17D yellow fever vaccine. The CDR3 sequence is CASSPGGRVWGYEQYF. In DNA form, the CDR3 reads TGTGCCAGCAGCCCAGGGGGCCGGGTTTGGGGGTACGAGCAGTACTTC. The full variable domain, with the rest looked up from reference TRBV7-9 and TRBJ2-7, is DTGVSQNPRHKITKRGQNVTFRCDPISEHNRLYWYRQTLGQGPEFLTYFQNEAQLEKSRLLSDRFSAERPKGSFSTLEIQRTEQGDSAMYLCASSPGGRVWGYEQYFGPGTRLTVT.